Below, 22 T cell receptor beta chains from the same sample are listed, as sequenced in a study of control samples from healthy donors and cancer patients (dated by TCRdb to 2018 to 2020). Libraries were constructed by the immunoSEQ multiplex PCR assay. Here the immuneACCESS table is served through TCRdb, limited to in-frame sequences with V and J called. Missing clones are a known gap in these copies; in checked studies unresolved V genes cover under half, and the rest lacks a known reason. Counted in this sample were 400,000 to 450,000 clones; around nine tenths of them appeared once. Over 5.5% of the sample belongs to the ten largest clones. The sample comprised PBMCs. The receptor source for this set is a man aged 35 to 55 with head and neck cancer.

This clone has just a few counts. V is TRBV10-1 and J is TRBJ2-3; D ambiguous. The CDR3 length is 14 residues. V dropped 3 bases and J dropped 2 bases, with 9 bases sitting between them. Germline V gives CDR1 WNHNN, CDR2 SYGVQD (reference sequence). CDR3 DNA sequence: TGCGCCAGCAGTGAACAGCCTTCCACAGATACGCAGTATTTT. Translated: CASSEQPSTDTQYF.

This rearrangement joins TRBV28 to TRBJ2-7, with 12 bases identical to TRBD2. The CDR3 spans 15 residues. Trimming took 2 bases from V and 7 from J; bases not matched to a gene: 6. Germline-derived CDR1 and CDR2 are MDHEN and SYDVKM. The CDR3 DNA follows: TGTGCCAGCAGTTTACTAGCGGGGGGGCTGGGGGAGCAGTACTTC. It is translated as CASSLLAGGLGEQYF.

V and J are TRBV5-1 and TRBJ2-7, with 7 bases that match TRBD1. J lost 4 bases, V lost 2 bases, and 12 bases had no gene match. The CDR3 sequence is 16 residues long. CDR1 is SGHRS and CDR2 is YFSETQ in the germline V gene. In nucleotides, the CDR3 is TGCGCCAGCAGCTTCGGGACAGACATGCTGTGGTACGAGCAGTACTTC. It translates to CASSFGTDMLWYEQYF.

The chain has TRBV27 and TRBJ1-2; no firm D call. This CDR3 spans 11 amino acids. Per the germline V gene, CDR1 is MNHEY and CDR2 is SMNVEV (reference sequence). The ends were cut back, 8 bases at V and 0 bases at J, with 4 bases in the middle. In nucleotides, the CDR3 is TGTGCCAGCTGGGCTAACTATGGCTACACCTTC. It encodes CASWANYGYTF.

The chain joins TRBV27 to TRBJ2-1, with TRBD1 matching 7 bases. The CDR3 consists of 15 residues. In germline, CDR1 is MNHEY, CDR2 SMNVEV (reference sequence). V lost 5 bases, J lost 0 bases, and 4 bases stayed unmatched. CDR3 bases: TGTGCCAGCAGTCAAGGGGGCCCCTCCTACAATGAGCAGTTCTTC. Translation: CASSQGGPSYNEQFF.

As concerns this clone: This sample also contains other DNA sequences that code for the same CDR3. The chain carries TRBV18 and TRBJ1-1; D gene uncertain. Trimming took off 1 base at V and 1 base at J, with 4 bases between the two ends. The CDR3 covers 13 residues. CDR1 and CDR2 from the germline V gene are KGHSH and LQKENI. The CDR3 is CASSPQKNTEAFF. The CDR3 DNA is TGTGCCAGCTCACCACAGAAGAACACTGAAGCTTTCTTT.

The CDR3 DNA is TGTGCCAGCAGCGGGCGCGGGAAGGGCTGGAACGAGCAGTACTTC. Protein sequence: CASSGRGKGWNEQYF. V is TRBV7-2 and J is TRBJ2-7, with a weak D call TRBD2 (6 bases). Per the germline V gene, CDR1 is SGHTA and CDR2 is FQGNSA. The germline V and J ends were trimmed by 5 bases and 5 bases, with 19 bases remaining between them. The CDR3 is made up of 15 amino acids.

V gene TRBV12-5 combines with J gene TRBJ1-1, with D possibly TRBD1 on 5 matching bases. The CDR3 totals 12 residues. Deletions cut 8 bases from V and 6 bases from J, with 13 bases between. CDR1 is LGHNT and CDR2 is FRNRAP in the germline V gene. The CDR3 spells CASLRGGAEAFF. The CDR3 coding sequence is TGTGCTAGTTTAAGGGGAGGGGCTGAAGCTTTCTTT.

This chain connects TRBV9 to TRBJ1-2; TRBD1 is a possible D gene (5 bases). CDR1 is SGDLS and CDR2 is YYNGEE in the germline V gene. The germline V and J ends were trimmed by 4 bases and 4 bases, with 11 bases remaining between them. This CDR3 is 13 amino acids long. CDR3 nucleotides: TGTGCCAGCAGCCTCTCGGGACCCTATGGCTACACCTTC. Encoded protein: CASSLSGPYGYTF.

This sequence joins TRBV30 and TRBJ1-6; D ambiguous. CDR1 is GTSNPN and CDR2 is SVGIG in the germline V gene (reference sequence). The V and J ends lost 3 bases and 7 bases respectively, with 13 bases between them. The CDR3 runs to 14 residues. CDR3 DNA sequence: TGTGCCTGGAGGGACCAACGGGAAAATTCACCCCTCCACTTT. Its protein product is CAWRDQRENSPLHF.

A word on this clone: Its ends do not fully match the called genes, so a read error is possible. This chain uses TRBV7-7 with TRBJ2-5; TRBD1 aligns across 8 bases. This CDR3 is built from 16 residues. Per germline, CDR1 SSHAT and CDR2 FNYEAQ (reference sequence). CDR3 loop: CASSRGLQGGEETQYF. CDR3 DNA: TGTGCTAGCAGCCGAGGACTACAGGGGGGCGAGGAGACCCAGTACTTC.

A note on this clone: In the same sample, other DNA sequences code for this CDR3. The V gene is TRBV11-2, the J gene TRBJ2-2, with D uncertain. The CDR3 totals 12 residues. The germline V gene has CDR1 SGHAT and CDR2 FQNNGV. Trimming cost V 3 bases and J 1 base, with 0 bases left between them. The CDR3 nucleotides read TGTGCCAGCAGCTTGAACACCGGGGAGCTGTTTTTT. Translating gives CASSLNTGELFF.

The V and J genes are TRBV27 and TRBJ1-2, with a possible D match to TRBD1 (5 bases). Germline CDR1 is MNHEY and CDR2 is SMNVEV (reference sequence). Deletions cut 6 bases from V and 3 bases from J, with 14 bases between. The CDR3 consists of 14 residues. As DNA, the CDR3 is TGTGCCAGCAGCTTCGGAGGGGTGGACTATGGCTACACCTTC. Encoded protein: CASSFGGVDYGYTF.

This chain links TRBV7-2 with TRBJ1-2; TRBD1 matches 7 bases. The CDR3 spans 17 residues. Germline CDR1 SGHTA, CDR2 FQGNSA. Unmatched junction bases numbered 12, after V lost 5 bases and J lost 0 bases. CDR3 sequence reads: CASSPGGSTGSNYGYTF. CDR3 bases: TGTGCCAGCAGCCCCGGGGGCTCGACAGGGTCTAACTATGGCTACACCTTC.

The CDR3 DNA follows: TGTGCCAGCAGCCAAGATGCTAGCGGGGGGCCTTGGGAGACCCAGTACTTC. Amino acids: CASSQDASGGPWETQYF. The rearrangement joins TRBV4-2 to TRBJ2-5; TRBD2 agrees at 11 bases. V was clipped by 0 bases and J by 5 bases; unmatched bases: 8. The CDR3 covers 17 residues. Germline CDR1 LGHNA, CDR2 YNFKEQ.

The sample holds a few counts of this clone. The chain is built from TRBV28 and TRBJ2-7; D is unresolved. This CDR3 spans 12 amino acids. Trimming took 1 base from V and 2 from J, leaving 3 bases between them. Germline-derived CDR1 and CDR2 are MDHEN and SYDVKM. The CDR3 DNA follows: TGTGCCAGCAGTTTATCTGCCTACGAGCAGTACTTC. This gives the protein CASSLSAYEQYF.

The chain uses TRBV25-1 and TRBJ2-1; 13 positions match TRBD2. The CDR3 contains 16 residues. V was pared by 4 bases and J by 7 bases, with 7 bases of the junction left unmatched. The germline CDR1 and CDR2 sequences are MGHDK and SYGVNS. CDR3 bases: TGTGCCAGCAGTGCTCCGGGACTAGCGGGGCTAAATGAGCAGTTCTTC. It encodes CASSAPGLAGLNEQFF.

The genes are TRBV7-2 and TRBJ2-5, with 12 bases fitting TRBD2. In germline, CDR1 is SGHTA, CDR2 FQGNSA. Trimming at V came to 4 bases and at J to 2 bases, leaving 5 bases not matched to a gene. The CDR3 is 16 amino acids. In DNA form, the CDR3 reads TGTGCCAGCAGCTCTTCGGGGACTAGCGGGCAAGAGACCCAGTACTTC. Translated: CASSSSGTSGQETQYF.

V is TRBV15 and J is TRBJ2-7; 8 bases map to TRBD2. The CDR3 covers 17 residues. Germline V lookup: CDR1 LNHNV, CDR2 YYDKDF (reference sequence). J lost 3 bases, V lost 5 bases, and 15 bases had no gene match. The CDR3 here is CATSPGIILAVNYEQYF. CDR3 nucleotides: TGTGCCACCAGCCCGGGCATCATACTAGCGGTAAACTACGAGCAGTACTTC. The entire variable domain, with the rest obtained from reference TRBV15 and TRBJ2-7, is as follows: DAMVIQNPRYQVTQFGKPVTLSCSQTLNHNVMYWYQQKSSQAPKLLFHYYDKDFNNEADTPDNFQSRRPNTSFCFLDIRSPGLGDTAMYLCATSPGIILAVNYEQYFGPGTRLTVT.

The count of this clone is one. This rearrangement joins TRBV6-1 to TRBJ1-5; D possibly corresponds to TRBD1 (5 bases). V lost 2 bases to trimming and J lost 10 bases, with 15 bases between them. The CDR3 sequence is 14 residues long. The germline V gene has CDR1 MNHNS and CDR2 SASEGT. The DNA for the CDR3 is TGTGCCAGCAGTGAACGGGAGGGGAATCGACCCCAGCATTTT. Translation gives CASSEREGNRPQHF.

J is TRBJ2-7 and V is TRBV19, with TRBD1 as a possible D gene (5 bases). V dropped 3 bases and J dropped 5 bases, with 14 bases sitting between them. This CDR3 region has 14 residues. Germline CDR1 and CDR2: LNHDA and SQIVND (reference sequence). The CDR3 DNA reads as TGTGCCAGTAGTATCGACAGCCAGATACACGAGCAGTACTTC. Protein product: CASSIDSQIHEQYF.

Concerning this clone itself: Other nucleotide sequences from this sample produce the same CDR3. The chain's CDR3 is CASSLGGDQPQHF. Written as DNA, the CDR3 is TGTGCCAGCAGCTTGGGTGGGGATCAGCCCCAGCATTTT. The V and J genes are TRBV5-4 and TRBJ1-5; D remains ambiguous. Deletions cut 0 bases from V and 5 bases from J, with 6 bases between. CDR3 size: 13 residues. Germline CDR1 SGHNT, CDR2 YYREEE (reference sequence).